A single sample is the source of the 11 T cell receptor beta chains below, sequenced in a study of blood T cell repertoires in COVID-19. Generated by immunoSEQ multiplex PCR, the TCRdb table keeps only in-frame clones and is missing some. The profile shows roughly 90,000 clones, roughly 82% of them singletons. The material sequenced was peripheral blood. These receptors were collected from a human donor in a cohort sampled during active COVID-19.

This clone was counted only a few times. CDR3 residues: CASSATSLETQYF. The DNA for the CDR3 is TGTGCCAGCAGCGCGACTAGTTTAGAGACCCAGTACTTC. V usage is TRBV6-4 and J usage is TRBJ2-5, with TRBD2 as a possible D gene (6 bases). With 6 bases removed from V and 4 bases from J, the gap between germline ends came to 12 bases. Germline CDR1 MRHNA, CDR2 SNTAGT. The CDR3 extends over 13 amino acids.

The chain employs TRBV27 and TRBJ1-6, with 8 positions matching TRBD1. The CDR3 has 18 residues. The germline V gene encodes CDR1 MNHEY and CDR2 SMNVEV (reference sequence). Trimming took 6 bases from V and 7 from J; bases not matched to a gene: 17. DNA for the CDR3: TGTGCCAGCAGCGCCAGATTAATCCCGGGACAGGTGAATTCACCCCTCCACTTT. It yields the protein CASSARLIPGQVNSPLHF.

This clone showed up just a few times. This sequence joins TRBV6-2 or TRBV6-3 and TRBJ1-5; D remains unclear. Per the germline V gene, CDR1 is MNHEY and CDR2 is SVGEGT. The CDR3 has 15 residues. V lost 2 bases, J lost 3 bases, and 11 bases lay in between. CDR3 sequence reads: CASSYRSEVNQPQHF. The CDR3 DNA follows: TGTGCCAGCAGTTACCGGTCGGAGGTCAATCAGCCCCAGCATTTT.

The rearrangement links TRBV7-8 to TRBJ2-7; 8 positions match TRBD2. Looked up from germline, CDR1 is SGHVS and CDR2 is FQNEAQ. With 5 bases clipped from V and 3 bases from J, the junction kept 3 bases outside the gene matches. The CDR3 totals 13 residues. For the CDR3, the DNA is TGTGCCAGCAGCGGGACTAGTGTCTACGAGCAGTACTTC. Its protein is CASSGTSVYEQYF.

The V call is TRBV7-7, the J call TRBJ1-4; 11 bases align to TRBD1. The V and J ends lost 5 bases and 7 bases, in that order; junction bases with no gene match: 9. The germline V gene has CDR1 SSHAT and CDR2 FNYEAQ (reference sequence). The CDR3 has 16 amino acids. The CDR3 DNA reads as TGTGCCAGCAGCGCCGGGACAGGGGGTTTCGGTGAAAAACTGTTTTTT. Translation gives CASSAGTGGFGEKLFF.

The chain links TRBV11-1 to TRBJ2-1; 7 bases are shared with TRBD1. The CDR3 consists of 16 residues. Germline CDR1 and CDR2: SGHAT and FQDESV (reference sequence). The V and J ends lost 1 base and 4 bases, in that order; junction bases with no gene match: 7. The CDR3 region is CASSLVTSGGYNEQFF. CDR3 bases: TGTGCCAGCAGCTTAGTCACTTCAGGGGGATACAATGAGCAGTTCTTC.

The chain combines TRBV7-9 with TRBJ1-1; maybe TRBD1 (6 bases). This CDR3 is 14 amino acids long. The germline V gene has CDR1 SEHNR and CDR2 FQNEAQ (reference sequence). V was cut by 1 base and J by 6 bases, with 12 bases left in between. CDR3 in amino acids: CASSLGGLGAEAFF. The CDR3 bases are TGTGCCAGCAGCTTAGGGGGGCTTGGTGCTGAAGCTTTCTTT.

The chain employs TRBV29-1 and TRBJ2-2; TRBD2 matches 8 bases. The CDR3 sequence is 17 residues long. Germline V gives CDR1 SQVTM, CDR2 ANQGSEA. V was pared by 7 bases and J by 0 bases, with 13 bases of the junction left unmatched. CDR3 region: CSGPDRAGGSNTGELFF. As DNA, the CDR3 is TGCAGCGGACCAGACCGGGCGGGAGGTTCGAACACCGGGGAGCTGTTTTTT.

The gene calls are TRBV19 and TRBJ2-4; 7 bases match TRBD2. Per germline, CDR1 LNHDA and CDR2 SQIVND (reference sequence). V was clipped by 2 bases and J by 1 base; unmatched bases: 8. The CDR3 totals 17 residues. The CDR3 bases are TGTGCCAGTAGTATAATCTCAAGAGCGGGGGCCAAAAACATTCAGTACTTC. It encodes CASSIISRAGAKNIQYF.

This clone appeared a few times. CDR3 protein: CASSSRTSGAYNEQFF. The CDR3 nucleotides read TGTGCCAGCAGCTCCCGGACTAGCGGAGCCTACAATGAGCAGTTCTTC. This chain links TRBV4-2 with TRBJ2-1, with 10 bases lining up with TRBD2. Germline V gives CDR1 LGHNA, CDR2 YNFKEQ. The CDR3 is made up of 16 amino acids. V shed 5 bases, J shed 2 bases, and the junction held 6 bases outside the gene matches.

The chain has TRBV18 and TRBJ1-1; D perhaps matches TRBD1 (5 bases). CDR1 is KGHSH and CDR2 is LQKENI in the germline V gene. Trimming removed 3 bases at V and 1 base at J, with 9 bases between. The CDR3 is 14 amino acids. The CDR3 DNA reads TGTGCCAGCTCACCGGGTACAGGGAACACTGAAGCTTTCTTT. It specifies CASSPGTGNTEAFF. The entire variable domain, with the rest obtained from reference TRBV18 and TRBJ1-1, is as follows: NAGVMQNPRHLVRRRGQEARLRCSPMKGHSHVYWYRQLPEEGLKFMVYLQKENIIDESGMPKERFSAEFPKEGPSILRIQQVVRGDSAAYFCASSPGTGNTEAFFGQGTRLTVV.